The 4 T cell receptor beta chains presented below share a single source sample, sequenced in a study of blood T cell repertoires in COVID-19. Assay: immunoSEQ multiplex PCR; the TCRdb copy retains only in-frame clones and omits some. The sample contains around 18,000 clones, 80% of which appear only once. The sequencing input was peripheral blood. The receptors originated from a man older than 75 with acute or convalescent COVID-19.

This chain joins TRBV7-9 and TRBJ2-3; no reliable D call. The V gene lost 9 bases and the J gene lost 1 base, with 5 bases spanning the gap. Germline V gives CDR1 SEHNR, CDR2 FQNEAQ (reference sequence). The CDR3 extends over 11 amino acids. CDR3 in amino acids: CASLGTDTQYF. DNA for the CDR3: TGTGCCAGTCTAGGCACAGATACGCAGTATTTT.

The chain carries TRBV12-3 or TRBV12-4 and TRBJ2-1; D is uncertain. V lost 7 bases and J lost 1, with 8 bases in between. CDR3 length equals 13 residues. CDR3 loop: CASTPRSYNEQFF. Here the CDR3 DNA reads TGTGCCAGCACCCCCCGGTCCTACAATGAGCAGTTCTTC.

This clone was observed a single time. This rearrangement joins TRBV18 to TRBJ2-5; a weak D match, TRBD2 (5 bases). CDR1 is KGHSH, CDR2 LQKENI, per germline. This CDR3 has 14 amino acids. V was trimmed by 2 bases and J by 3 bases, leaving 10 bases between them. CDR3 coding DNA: TGTGCCAGCTCACCATCCGCCGGGGAAGAGACCCAGTACTTC. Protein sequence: CASSPSAGEETQYF.

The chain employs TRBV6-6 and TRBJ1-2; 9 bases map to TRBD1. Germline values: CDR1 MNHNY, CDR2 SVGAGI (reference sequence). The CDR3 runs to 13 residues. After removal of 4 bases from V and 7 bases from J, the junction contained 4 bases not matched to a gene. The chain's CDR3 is CASSSGQGIGYTF. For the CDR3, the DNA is TGTGCCAGCAGTTCGGGACAGGGAATTGGCTACACCTTC.